These 21 T cell receptor beta chains originate from one sample sequenced in a study of blood T cell repertoires in COVID-19. Method: immunoSEQ multiplex PCR; TCRdb's copy keeps in-frame clones and lacks some. The sample contains 200,000 to 250,000 clones, approximately 83% of which appear only once. Specimen: PBMCs or T cells enriched from blood (not recorded which). The receptors come from a woman in her thirties or forties with acute COVID-19.

V and J are TRBV9 and TRBJ2-4, with 8 bases matching TRBD2. Germline trimming cut 4 bases from V and 10 bases from J; bases unmatched to any gene: 10. Germline assignment: CDR1 SGDLS and CDR2 YYNGEE. This CDR3 has 14 residues. This chain's CDR3 is CASSPIAGPTIQYF. The CDR3, as DNA: TGTGCCAGCAGCCCAATAGCGGGGCCGACAATTCAGTACTTC.

The chain couples TRBV19 to TRBJ2-2; 7 bases match TRBD1. CDR3 size: 14 residues. Germline lookup yields CDR1 LNHDA and CDR2 SQIVND (reference sequence). CDR3 residues: CAAQRRQGDGELFF. The CDR3 nucleotides are TGTGCAGCCCAAAGGAGGCAGGGGGACGGGGAGCTGTTTTTT.

The chain links TRBV5-5 to TRBJ1-5; D is undetermined. V dropped 4 bases and J dropped 6 bases, with 17 bases sitting between them. The germline V gene encodes CDR1 SGHKS and CDR2 YYEKEE (reference sequence). This CDR3 has 15 amino acids. CDR3 residues: CASSNRVTTSQPQHF. In DNA form, the CDR3 reads TGTGCCAGCAGCAACCGGGTCACCACATCTCAGCCCCAGCATTTT.

This rearrangement joins TRBV11-3 to TRBJ2-1; 9 nucleotides align to TRBD2. Germline V gene sequence: CDR1 SGHNT, CDR2 YENEEA. The CDR3 extends over 18 amino acids. Trimming cost V 5 bases and J 8 bases; bases outside gene matches: 19. DNA for the CDR3: TGTGCCAGCAGCCCAGTCCTTCTAGCGGGAACCCAGGTCCATGAGCAGTTCTTC. It yields the protein CASSPVLLAGTQVHEQFF. Full variable domain (remainder filled in from reference TRBV11-3 and TRBJ2-1): EAGVVQSPRYKIIEKKQPVAFWCNPISGHNTLYWYLQNLGQGPELLIRYENEEAVDDSQLPKDRFSAERLKGVDSTLKIQPAELGDSAVYLCASSPVLLAGTQVHEQFFGPGTRLTVL.

The chain carries TRBV7-9 and TRBJ2-5, with D perhaps TRBD1 (6 bases). This CDR3 contains 14 residues. Trimming pared 3 bases from V and 5 bases from J, leaving 13 bases between. CDR1 SEHNR and CDR2 FQNEAQ come from the germline V gene (reference sequence). DNA for the CDR3: TGTGCCAGCAGCTTCGGGACAAAAGTGGAGACCCAGTACTTC. Protein product: CASSFGTKVETQYF.

The DNA for the CDR3 is TGTGCCAGTAGTATAGGGACAGGGAACACTGAAGCTTTCTTT. It yields the protein CASSIGTGNTEAFF. The rearrangement links TRBV19 to TRBJ1-1; 7 bases map to TRBD1. Trimming cost V 1 base and J 1 base; bases outside gene matches: 0. The CDR3 runs to 14 residues. The germline gives CDR1 LNHDA, CDR2 SQIVND (reference sequence).

The J gene is TRBJ2-2, the V gene TRBV7-7; D may be TRBD2 (5 bases). Germline assignment: CDR1 SSHAT and CDR2 FNYEAQ (reference sequence). This CDR3 contains 16 residues. V was pared by 1 base and J by 4 bases, with 13 bases between. The DNA for the CDR3 is TGTGCCAGCAGCTTAGGGGCAGCGGCAGGCACCGGGGAGCTGTTTTTT. It specifies CASSLGAAAGTGELFF.

The rearrangement joins TRBV7-2 to TRBJ1-2; maybe TRBD1 (5 bases). The CDR3 spans 13 residues. From germline, CDR1 is SGHTA and CDR2 FQGNSA. V lost 5 bases and J lost 7, with 14 bases in between. CDR3 in DNA: TGTGCCAGCAGCACCTCGGACATGGCTGGCTACACCTTC. Translating it yields CASSTSDMAGYTF.

This clone has only one observation. This chain uses TRBV11-3 with TRBJ2-5; D unresolved. Germline values: CDR1 SGHNT, CDR2 YENEEA. V lost 3 bases, J lost 3 bases, and 11 bases lay in between. CDR3 length: 14 residues. This CDR3 reads CASSFGGSEETQYF. In DNA, the CDR3 is TGTGCCAGCAGCTTCGGTGGCAGCGAAGAGACCCAGTACTTC.

This chain uses TRBV6-5 with TRBJ1-2; 7 positions agree with TRBD1. Germline V gene sequence: CDR1 MNHEY, CDR2 SVGAGI. J was trimmed by 5 bases and V by 10 bases; bases with no gene match: 13. The CDR3 contains 14 residues. The CDR3 region has the DNA TGTGCCACCACCCCGGGACAGATCCTTTATGGCTACACCTTC. Its translation: CATTPGQILYGYTF.

The chain has TRBV12-3 or TRBV12-4 and TRBJ1-1; the D gene is possibly TRBD1 (5 bases). V lost 7 bases and J 4 bases, leaving 13 bases between the germline ends. The length of the CDR3 is 13 residues. CDR3 region: CASTQGLTTEAFF. CDR3 coding DNA: TGTGCCAGCACCCAGGGACTTACCACTGAAGCTTTCTTT.

V usage is TRBV11-3 and J usage is TRBJ1-1; D is ambiguous. The CDR3 totals 13 residues. The germline gives CDR1 SGHNT, CDR2 YENEEA. V lost 2 bases, J lost 1 base, and 5 bases lay in between. DNA for the CDR3: TGTGCCAGCAGCTTAAGCGAGAACACTGAAGCTTTCTTT. It yields the protein CASSLSENTEAFF.

This chain connects TRBV28 to TRBJ1-2; a possible D gene is TRBD1 (6 bases). CDR1 MDHEN and CDR2 SYDVKM come from the germline V gene. Trimming removed 4 bases at V and 4 bases at J, with 22 bases between. The CDR3 contains 17 residues. CDR3 sequence reads: CASSSLRPGGGSYGYTF. CDR3 nucleotides: TGTGCCAGCAGTTCTCTCCGGCCGGGGGGCGGGAGCTATGGCTACACCTTC.

The CDR3, as DNA: TGTGCCAGCAGCCGCAACAGCGGGAGAAATGACGAGCAGTACTTC. This gives the protein CASSRNSGRNDEQYF. The chain couples TRBV6-2 or TRBV6-3 to TRBJ2-7; 8 bases are shared with TRBD2. This CDR3 region has 15 residues. The trim removed 6 bases at V and 5 bases at J, leaving 12 bases unmatched. CDR1 is MNHEY, CDR2 SVGEGT, per germline.

The V and J genes are TRBV2 and TRBJ2-2; D not resolved. V lost 9 bases and J 0 bases, leaving 5 bases between the germline ends. This CDR3 has 12 residues. Germline CDR1 and CDR2: SNHLY and FYNNEI. The CDR3 spells CARKPNTGELFF. CDR3 DNA: TGTGCCAGGAAGCCGAACACCGGGGAGCTGTTTTTT.

The chain joins TRBV24-1 to TRBJ2-3; the D gene is possibly TRBD2 (5 bases). The germline V gene encodes CDR1 KGHDR and CDR2 SFDVKD. The V gene lost 7 bases and the J gene lost 2 bases, with 15 bases spanning the gap. This CDR3 comprises 15 residues. CDR3 sequence (DNA): TGTGCCACCAGCGGGGATTCGAGGGCCACAGATACGCAGTATTTT. It translates to CATSGDSRATDTQYF.

The chain is built from TRBV11-2 and TRBJ2-7; the match to TRBD1 covers 8 bases. Germline V gene lookup returns CDR1 SGHAT and CDR2 FQNNGV. With 5 bases clipped from V and 0 bases from J, the junction kept 18 bases outside the gene matches. This CDR3 comprises 19 residues. As DNA, the CDR3 is TGTGCCAGCAGCCCAAAAGGGACAGGCCTTATTGCCAGCTCCTACGAGCAGTACTTC. Translated, it gives CASSPKGTGLIASSYEQYF. The full variable domain, with the rest looked up from reference TRBV11-2 and TRBJ2-7, is EAGVAQSPRYKIIEKRQSVAFWCNPISGHATLYWYQQILGQGPKLLIQFQNNGVVDDSQLPKDRFSAERLKGVDSTLKIQPAKLEDSAVYLCASSPKGTGLIASSYEQYFGPGTRLTVT.

V and J are TRBV18 and TRBJ1-2; 7 bases line up with TRBD1. Germline V gives CDR1 KGHSH, CDR2 LQKENI. This CDR3 has 15 amino acids. The V gene end was trimmed by 6 bases and the J gene end by 5 bases; junction bases not matched to a gene: 12. DNA of the CDR3: TGTGCCAGCTCGCAAGACAGGGAACTCCGTTATGGCTACACCTTC. This encodes CASSQDRELRYGYTF.

The CDR3 spells CASSPGLLNTEAFF. CDR3 bases: TGTGCCAGTAGCCCCGGACTCCTGAACACTGAAGCTTTCTTT. V and J are TRBV19 and TRBJ1-1; no firm D call. V was cut by 6 bases and J by 0 bases, with 11 bases left in between. The CDR3 contains 14 residues. Germline assignment: CDR1 LNHDA and CDR2 SQIVND (reference sequence).

The V call is TRBV6-5, the J call TRBJ2-5; the match to TRBD1 covers 9 bases. The germline CDR1 and CDR2 sequences are MNHEY and SVGAGI. This CDR3 has 13 residues. V shed 9 bases and J 2 bases; nucleotides not matched to a gene: 4. DNA for the CDR3: TGTGCCAGATCCGGGACAGGGCAAGAGACCCAGTACTTC. Protein sequence: CARSGTGQETQYF.

The V gene is TRBV19, the J gene TRBJ2-7; 12 bases fit TRBD2. The CDR3 runs to 15 residues. The germline gives CDR1 LNHDA, CDR2 SQIVND (reference sequence). With V trimmed by 4 bases and J by 6 bases, 7 bases remained unmatched. This CDR3 is CASSTGTSGSGEQYF. The DNA of the CDR3 is TGTGCCAGTAGTACCGGGACTAGCGGGTCCGGCGAGCAGTACTTC.